These T cell receptor beta chains were read from a single sample in a study of cytomegalovirus exposure and HLA in healthy donors. Profiled with immunoSEQ multiplex PCR; TCRdb holds only in-frame clones, not every one. Here the sample spans some 90,000 clones, roughly 96% being singletons. The sequencing sample was made of PBMCs. These receptors came from a man aged 18 to 35 in good health and CMV-seronegative. Both conserved end residues are part of each CDR3. The D gene is left open where the match is weak. The listing skips clone size in some rows; elsewhere it reads once, few, many or a size class.

clone size,V gene,J gene,D gene,CDR3 protein,CDR3 DNA
NA,TRBV25-1,TRBJ2-2,NA,CASSERTEYTGELFF,TGTGCCAGCAGTGAACGGACTGAATACACCGGGGAGCTGTTTTTT
NA,TRBV19,TRBJ2-1,TRBD2,CATSRGGGTSGMNEQFF,TGTGCCACCTCCCGGGGGGGCGGGACTAGCGGGATGAATGAGCAGTTCTTC
NA,TRBV11-3,TRBJ2-1,NA,CASSFRQYNEQFF,TGTGCCAGCAGCTTCCGACAGTACAATGAGCAGTTCTTC
NA,TRBV4-1,TRBJ2-2,TRBD1,CASSRGQENTGELFF,TGCGCCAGCAGCCGGGGACAGGAGAACACCGGGGAGCTGTTTTTT
NA,TRBV7-9,TRBJ2-1,NA,CASSLVVGSSYNEQFF,TGTGCCAGCAGCTTAGTGGTAGGGAGCTCCTACAATGAGCAGTTCTTC
NA,TRBV28,TRBJ1-5,NA,CASTGAKDYSNQPQHF,TGTGCCAGCACAGGGGCGAAAGACTATAGCAATCAGCCCCAGCATTTT
once,TRBV6-5,TRBJ1-2,NA,CASSYGPDTSNYGYTF,TGTGCCAGCAGTTACGGTCCCGACACCTCTAACTATGGCTACACCTTC
NA,TRBV7-8,TRBJ2-5,TRBD2,CASSFLAGVLETQYF,TGTGCCAGCAGCTTCCTAGCGGGAGTCTTAGAGACCCAGTACTTC
NA,TRBV27,TRBJ2-7,NA,CASSLSPDGTYEQYF,TGTGCCAGCAGTTTATCCCCGGACGGGACCTACGAGCAGTACTTC
NA,TRBV27,TRBJ2-5,NA,CASSLRWDNEETQYF,TGTGCCAGCAGTTTACGGTGGGACAACGAAGAGACCCAGTACTTC
NA,TRBV10-3,TRBJ1-1,NA,CAISESRKGTGEAFF,TGTGCCATCAGTGAGTCGAGGAAAGGTACTGGTGAAGCTTTCTTT
NA,TRBV14,TRBJ1-2,TRBD1,CASSQVDRVFGYTF,TGTGCCAGCAGCCAAGTGGACAGGGTATTTGGCTACACCTTC
NA,TRBV18,TRBJ1-5,NA,CASSPTAILPQHF,TGTGCCAGCTCACCGACAGCGATTCTGCCCCAGCATTTT
NA,TRBV5-6,TRBJ2-7,TRBD1,CASRQGQGVFYEQYF,TGTGCCAGCAGACAGGGACAGGGGGTGTTTTACGAGCAGTACTTC
NA,TRBV7-2,TRBJ2-2,TRBD2,CASSWGLAGNPATGELFF,TGTGCCAGCAGCTGGGGACTAGCGGGAAACCCTGCCACCGGGGAGCTGTTTTTT
NA,TRBV19,TRBJ1-5,NA,CASSINGNQPQHF,TGTGCCAGTAGTATCAACGGGAATCAGCCCCAGCATTTT
once,TRBV7-2,TRBJ2-3,TRBD2,CASRIRLAGAGTDTQYF,TGTGCCAGCAGAATCAGACTAGCGGGAGCGGGGACAGATACGCAGTATTTT
NA,TRBV9,TRBJ2-6,TRBD1,CASSRVRGLLYSGANVLTF,TGTGCCAGCAGCCGTGTCAGGGGGCTTCTCTACTCTGGGGCCAACGTCCTGACTTTC
NA,TRBV9,TRBJ2-3,TRBD2,CASSPQLQTSGGGGTQYF,TGTGCCAGCAGCCCTCAACTACAGACTAGCGGGGGCGGTGGGACGCAGTATTTT